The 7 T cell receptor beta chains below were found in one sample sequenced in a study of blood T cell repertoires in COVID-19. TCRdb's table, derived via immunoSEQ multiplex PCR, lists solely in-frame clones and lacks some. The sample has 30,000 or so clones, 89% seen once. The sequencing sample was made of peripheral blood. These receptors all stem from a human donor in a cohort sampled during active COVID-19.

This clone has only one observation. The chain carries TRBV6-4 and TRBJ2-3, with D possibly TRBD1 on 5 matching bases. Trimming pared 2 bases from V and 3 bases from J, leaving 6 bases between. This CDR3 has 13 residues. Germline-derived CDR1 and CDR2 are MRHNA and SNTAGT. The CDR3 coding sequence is TGTGCCAGCAGTGACAGGGGAACAGATACGCAGTATTTT. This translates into CASSDRGTDTQYF.

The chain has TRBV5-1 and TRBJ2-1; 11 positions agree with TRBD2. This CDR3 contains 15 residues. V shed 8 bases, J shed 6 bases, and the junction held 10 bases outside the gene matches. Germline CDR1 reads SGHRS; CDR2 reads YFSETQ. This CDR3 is CASNSGGAAANEQFF. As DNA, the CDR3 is TGCGCCAGTAATAGCGGGGGGGCAGCCGCCAATGAGCAGTTCTTC.

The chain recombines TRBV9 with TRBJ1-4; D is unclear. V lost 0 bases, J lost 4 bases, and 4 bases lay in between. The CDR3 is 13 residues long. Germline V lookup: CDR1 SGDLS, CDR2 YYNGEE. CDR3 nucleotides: TGTGCCAGCAGCGTAGGCGGTAATGAAAAACTGTTTTTT. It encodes CASSVGGNEKLFF.

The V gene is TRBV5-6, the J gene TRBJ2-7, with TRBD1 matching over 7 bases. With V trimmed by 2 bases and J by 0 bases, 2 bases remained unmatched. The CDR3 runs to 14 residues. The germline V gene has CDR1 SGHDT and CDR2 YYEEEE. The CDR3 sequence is CASSLGTDSYEQYF. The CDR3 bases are TGTGCCAGCAGCTTAGGGACAGACTCCTACGAGCAGTACTTC.

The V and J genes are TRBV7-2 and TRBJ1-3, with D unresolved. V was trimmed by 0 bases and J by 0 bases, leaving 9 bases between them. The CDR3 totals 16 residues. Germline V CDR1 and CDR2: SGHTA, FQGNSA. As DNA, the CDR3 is TGTGCCAGCAGCTTAGCCCCCACCAGCTCTGGAAACACCATATATTTT. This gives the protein CASSLAPTSSGNTIYF.

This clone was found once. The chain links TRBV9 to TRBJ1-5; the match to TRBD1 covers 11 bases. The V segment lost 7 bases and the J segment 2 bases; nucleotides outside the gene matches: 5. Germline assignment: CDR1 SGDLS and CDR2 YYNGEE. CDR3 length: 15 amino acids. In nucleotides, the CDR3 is TGTGCCAGCTCTAGGACAGGGGGCGGCAATCAGCCCCAGCATTTT. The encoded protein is CASSRTGGGNQPQHF.

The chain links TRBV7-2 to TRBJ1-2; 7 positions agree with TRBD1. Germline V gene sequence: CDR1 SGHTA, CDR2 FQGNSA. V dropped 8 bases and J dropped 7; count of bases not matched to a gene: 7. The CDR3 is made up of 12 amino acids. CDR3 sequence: CASGLTGSGYTF. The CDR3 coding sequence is TGTGCCAGCGGACTGACAGGGAGTGGCTACACCTTC.